The sample holds a few counts of the clone carrying this T cell receptor (beta chain). This record belongs to a study of T cells after yellow fever vaccination. General study results and limits: Within FACS-sorted repertoires, abundant clonotypes contaminating from the bulk population could be present. Post-booster repertoires contained most primary-vaccination clones again (around 96% CD4, around 89% CD8). Weaker overall, the secondary response nonetheless peaked faster (day 5 versus 15).

TCR cDNA was made by 5'RACE template switching, adding a universal primer site and UMIs. TCRdb redid the calling of the 5' RACE reads with MiXCR, one entry per CDR3 protein. The sample records 100,000 or so distinct CDR3 sequences, roughly 10% being singletons. V lost 8 bases and J 0 bases, leaving 17 bases between the germline ends. CDR1 and CDR2 (germline): SGHTA, FQGTGA. This CDR3 has 15 residues. The material was CD8+ T cells not binding an NS4B(214-222) dextramer, sorted from PBMCs, obtained more than 13 days after the first yellow fever vaccination. This TCR was sampled from a man younger than 35 who received the YFV17D yellow fever vaccine. The V gene is TRBV7-3, the J gene TRBJ2-7; possibly TRBD2 for D (7 bases). CDR3 coding DNA: TGTGCCAGCCAGGAGGGGGGGCCGAGCTCCTACGAGCAGTACTTC. Its translation is CASQEGGPSSYEQYF.